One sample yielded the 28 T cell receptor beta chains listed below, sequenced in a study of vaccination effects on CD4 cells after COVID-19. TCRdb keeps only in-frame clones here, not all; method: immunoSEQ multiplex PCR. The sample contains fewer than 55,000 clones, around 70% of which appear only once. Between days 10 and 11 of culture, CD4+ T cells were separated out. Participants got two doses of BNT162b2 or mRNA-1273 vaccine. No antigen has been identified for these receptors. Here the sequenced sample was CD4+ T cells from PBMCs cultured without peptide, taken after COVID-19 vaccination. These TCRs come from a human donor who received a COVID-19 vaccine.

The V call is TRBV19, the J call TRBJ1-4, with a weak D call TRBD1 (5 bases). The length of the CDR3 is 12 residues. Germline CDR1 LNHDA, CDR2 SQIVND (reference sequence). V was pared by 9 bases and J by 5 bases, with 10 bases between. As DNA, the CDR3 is TGTGCCAGCCGACAGAGAAATGAAAAACTGTTTTTT. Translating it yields CASRQRNEKLFF.

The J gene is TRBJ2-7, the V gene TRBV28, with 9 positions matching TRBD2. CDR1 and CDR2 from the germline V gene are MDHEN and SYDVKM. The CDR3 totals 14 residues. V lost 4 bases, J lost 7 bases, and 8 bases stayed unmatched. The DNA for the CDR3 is TGTGCCAGCAGTTCCGGCGGGAGGGCCTTAGAGCAGTACTTC. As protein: CASSSGGRALEQYF.

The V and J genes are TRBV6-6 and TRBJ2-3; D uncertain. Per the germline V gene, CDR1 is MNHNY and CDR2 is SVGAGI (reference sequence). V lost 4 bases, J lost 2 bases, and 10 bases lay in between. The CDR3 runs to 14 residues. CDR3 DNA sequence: TGTGCCAGCAGTTTAACAGAGAACACAGATACGCAGTATTTT. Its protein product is CASSLTENTDTQYF.

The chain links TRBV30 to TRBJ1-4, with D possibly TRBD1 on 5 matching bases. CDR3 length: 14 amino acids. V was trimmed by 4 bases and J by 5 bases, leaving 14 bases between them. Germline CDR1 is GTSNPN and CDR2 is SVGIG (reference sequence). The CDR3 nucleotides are TGTGCCTGGACTGGATGGGGGATCAATGAAAAACTGTTTTTT. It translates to CAWTGWGINEKLFF.

The CDR3: CASIYRGGMNTEAFF. The DNA for the CDR3 is TGTGCCAGCATATACAGGGGAGGTATGAACACTGAAGCTTTCTTT. This rearrangement joins TRBV2 to TRBJ1-1; 7 bases map to TRBD1. Germline V gene data show CDR1 as SNHLY and CDR2 as FYNNEI. The trim removed 7 bases at V and 0 bases at J, leaving 8 bases unmatched. The CDR3 contains 15 residues.

The CDR3 region has the DNA TGCAGTGCCCGAGCGGGCACTGAAGCTTTCTTT. Amino acids: CSARAGTEAFF. V and J are TRBV20-1 and TRBJ1-1; the D is unclear. Germline V gives CDR1 DFQATT, CDR2 SNEGSKA (reference sequence). V lost 6 bases and J lost 4, with 9 bases in between. This CDR3 comprises 11 residues.

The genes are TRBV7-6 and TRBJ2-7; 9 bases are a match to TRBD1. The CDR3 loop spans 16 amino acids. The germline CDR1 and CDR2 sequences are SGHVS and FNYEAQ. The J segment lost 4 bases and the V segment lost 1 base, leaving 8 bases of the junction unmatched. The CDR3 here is CASSLGGQGGGYEQYF. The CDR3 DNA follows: TGTGCCAGCAGCTTAGGGGGACAGGGAGGAGGATACGAGCAGTACTTC.

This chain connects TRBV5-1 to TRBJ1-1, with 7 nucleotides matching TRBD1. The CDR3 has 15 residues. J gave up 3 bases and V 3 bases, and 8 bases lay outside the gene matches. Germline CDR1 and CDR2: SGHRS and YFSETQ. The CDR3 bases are TGCGCCAGCAGCTCAAGACAGGGTTTGTACACTGAAGCTTTCTTT. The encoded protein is CASSSRQGLYTEAFF.

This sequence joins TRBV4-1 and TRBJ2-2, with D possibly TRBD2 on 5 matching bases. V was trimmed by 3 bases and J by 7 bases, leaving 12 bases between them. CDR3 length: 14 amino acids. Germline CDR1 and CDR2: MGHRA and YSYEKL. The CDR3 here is CASSQPGKGGELFF. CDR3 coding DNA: TGCGCCAGCAGCCAGCCCGGGAAGGGCGGGGAGCTGTTTTTT.

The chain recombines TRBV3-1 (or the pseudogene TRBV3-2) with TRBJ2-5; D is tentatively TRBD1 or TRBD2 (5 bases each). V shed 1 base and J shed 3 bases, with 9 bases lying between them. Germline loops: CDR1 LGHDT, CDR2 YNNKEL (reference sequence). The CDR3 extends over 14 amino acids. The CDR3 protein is CASSQVGTEETQYF. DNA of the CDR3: TGTGCCAGCAGCCAAGTGGGGACGGAAGAGACCCAGTACTTC.

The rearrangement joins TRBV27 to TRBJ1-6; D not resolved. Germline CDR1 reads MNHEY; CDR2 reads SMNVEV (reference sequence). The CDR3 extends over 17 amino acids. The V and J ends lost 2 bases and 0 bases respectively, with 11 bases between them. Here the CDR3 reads CASSLMPVSSYNSPLHF. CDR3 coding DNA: TGTGCCAGCAGTTTAATGCCTGTGAGCTCCTATAATTCACCCCTCCACTTT.

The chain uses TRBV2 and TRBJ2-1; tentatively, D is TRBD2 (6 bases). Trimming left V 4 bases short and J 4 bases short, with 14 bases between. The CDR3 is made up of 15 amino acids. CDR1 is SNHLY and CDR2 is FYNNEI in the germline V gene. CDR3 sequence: CASSVTPGVYNEQFF. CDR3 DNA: TGTGCCAGCAGTGTAACCCCGGGGGTTTACAATGAGCAGTTCTTC.

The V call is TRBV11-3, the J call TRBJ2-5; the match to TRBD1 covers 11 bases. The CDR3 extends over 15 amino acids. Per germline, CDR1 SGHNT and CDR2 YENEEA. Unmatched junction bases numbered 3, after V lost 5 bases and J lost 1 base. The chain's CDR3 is CASSVGQGAQETQYF. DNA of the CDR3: TGTGCCAGCAGCGTCGGACAGGGGGCCCAAGAGACCCAGTACTTC.

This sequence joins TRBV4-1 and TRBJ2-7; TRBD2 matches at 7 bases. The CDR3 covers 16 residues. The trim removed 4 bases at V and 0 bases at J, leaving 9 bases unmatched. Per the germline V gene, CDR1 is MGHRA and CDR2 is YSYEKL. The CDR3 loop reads CASSPFGGSRSYEQYF. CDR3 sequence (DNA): TGCGCCAGCAGCCCTTTCGGGGGGAGTCGCTCCTACGAGCAGTACTTC.

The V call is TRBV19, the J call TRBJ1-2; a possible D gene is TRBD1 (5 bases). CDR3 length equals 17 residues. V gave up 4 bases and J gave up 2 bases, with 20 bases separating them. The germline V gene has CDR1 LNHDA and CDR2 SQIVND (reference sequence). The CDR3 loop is CASSTPGLSHRNYGYTF. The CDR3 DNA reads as TGTGCCAGTAGTACACCGGGACTCTCCCACCGGAACTATGGCTACACCTTC.

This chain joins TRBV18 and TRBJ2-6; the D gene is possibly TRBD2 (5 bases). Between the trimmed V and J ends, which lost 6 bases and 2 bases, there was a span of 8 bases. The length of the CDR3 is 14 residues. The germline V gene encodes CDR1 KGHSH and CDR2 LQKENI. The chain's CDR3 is CASSAGAGANVLTF. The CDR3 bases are TGTGCCAGCTCCGCCGGGGCTGGGGCCAACGTCCTGACTTTC.

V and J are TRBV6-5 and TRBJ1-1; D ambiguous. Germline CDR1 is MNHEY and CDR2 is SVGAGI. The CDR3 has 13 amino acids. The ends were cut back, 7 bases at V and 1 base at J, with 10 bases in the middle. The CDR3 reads CASMLDGNTEAFF. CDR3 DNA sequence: TGTGCCAGCATGTTGGACGGGAACACTGAAGCTTTCTTT.

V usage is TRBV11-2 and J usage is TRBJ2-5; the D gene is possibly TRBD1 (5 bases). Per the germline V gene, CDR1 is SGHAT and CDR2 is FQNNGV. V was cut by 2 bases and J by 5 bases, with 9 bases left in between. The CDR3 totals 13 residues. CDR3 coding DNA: TGTGCCAGCAGCTTAAGGGGTGACGAGACCCAGTACTTC. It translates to CASSLRGDETQYF.

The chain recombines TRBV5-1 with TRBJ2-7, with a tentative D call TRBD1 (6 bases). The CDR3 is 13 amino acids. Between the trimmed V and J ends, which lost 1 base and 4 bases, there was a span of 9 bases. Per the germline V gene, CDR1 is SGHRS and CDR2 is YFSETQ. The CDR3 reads CASSLRQEYEQYF. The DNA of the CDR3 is TGCGCCAGCAGCTTGAGACAGGAATACGAGCAGTACTTC.

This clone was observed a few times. The CDR3 region is CAISDNQDSYEQYF. For the CDR3, the DNA is TGTGCCATCAGTGATAATCAAGACTCCTACGAGCAGTACTTC. The J gene is TRBJ2-7, the V gene TRBV10-3, with D unclear. This CDR3 is built from 14 residues. Germline V gene data show CDR1 as ENHRY and CDR2 as SYGVKD. Deletions cut 3 bases from V and 0 bases from J, with 9 bases between.

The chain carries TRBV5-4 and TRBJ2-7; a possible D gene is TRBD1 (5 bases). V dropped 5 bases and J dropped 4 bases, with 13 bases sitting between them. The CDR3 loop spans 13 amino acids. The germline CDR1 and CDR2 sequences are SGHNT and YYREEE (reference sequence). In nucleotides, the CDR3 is TGTGCCAGCAGTTTAACAGGAGAGTACGAGCAGTACTTC. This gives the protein CASSLTGEYEQYF.

CDR3 loop: CASSRGQGGYSYEQYF. Written as DNA, the CDR3 is TGCGCCAGCAGCCGCGGACAGGGCGGCTACTCCTACGAGCAGTACTTC. The chain combines TRBV4-1 with TRBJ2-7; the match to TRBD1 covers 8 bases. CDR1 MGHRA and CDR2 YSYEKL come from the germline V gene. CDR3 length equals 16 residues. The ends lost 4 bases at V and 0 bases at J; junction bases unmatched: 8.

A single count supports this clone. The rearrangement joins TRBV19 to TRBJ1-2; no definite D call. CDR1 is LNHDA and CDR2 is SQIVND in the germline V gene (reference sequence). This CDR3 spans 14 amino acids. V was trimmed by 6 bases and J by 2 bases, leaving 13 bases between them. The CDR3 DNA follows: TGTGCCAGTAGAGAACTTGGGTCGAACTATGGCTACACCTTC. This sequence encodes CASRELGSNYGYTF.

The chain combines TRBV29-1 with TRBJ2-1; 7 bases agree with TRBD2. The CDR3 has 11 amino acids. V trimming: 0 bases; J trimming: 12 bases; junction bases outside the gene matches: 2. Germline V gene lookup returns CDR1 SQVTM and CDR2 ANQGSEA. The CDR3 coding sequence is TGCAGCGTTGAAGAAGGCGGGAGGCAGTTCTTC. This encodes CSVEEGGRQFF.

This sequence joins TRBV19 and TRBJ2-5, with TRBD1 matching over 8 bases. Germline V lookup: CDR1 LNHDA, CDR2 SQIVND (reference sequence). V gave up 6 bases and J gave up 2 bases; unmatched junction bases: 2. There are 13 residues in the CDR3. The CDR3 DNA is TGTGCCAGTAGATACAGGGGGCAAGAGACCCAGTACTTC. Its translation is CASRYRGQETQYF.

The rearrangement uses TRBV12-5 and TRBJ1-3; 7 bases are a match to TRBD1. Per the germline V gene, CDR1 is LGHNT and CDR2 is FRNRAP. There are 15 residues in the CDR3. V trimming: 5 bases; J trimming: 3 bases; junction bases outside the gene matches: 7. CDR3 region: CASGRTGPDGNTIYF. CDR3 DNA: TGTGCTAGTGGTCGGACAGGTCCGGATGGAAACACCATATATTTT.

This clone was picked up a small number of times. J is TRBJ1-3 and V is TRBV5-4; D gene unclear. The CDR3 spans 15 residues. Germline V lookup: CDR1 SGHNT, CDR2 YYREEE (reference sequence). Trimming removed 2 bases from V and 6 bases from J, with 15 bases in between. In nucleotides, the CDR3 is TGTGCCAGCAGCTTAGACCAAAGACCCACAAACACCATATATTTT. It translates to CASSLDQRPTNTIYF.

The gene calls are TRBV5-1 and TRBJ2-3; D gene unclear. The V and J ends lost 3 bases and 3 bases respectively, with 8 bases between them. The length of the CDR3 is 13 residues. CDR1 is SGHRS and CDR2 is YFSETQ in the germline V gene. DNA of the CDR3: TGCGCCAGCAGCTCGGGCAGAACAGATACGCAGTATTTT. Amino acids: CASSSGRTDTQYF.